Described below is a single TCR beta chain sequence and its context. Its antigen is not identified. The CDR3 extends over 16 amino acids. V was cut by 5 bases and J by 3 bases, with 20 bases left in between. Germline V gene lookup returns CDR1 SEHNR and CDR2 FQNEAQ (reference sequence). These data are taken from a study of shared clonotypes between healthy human individuals. CD45RO negativity and positive selection for CCR7 defined naive CD8 cells, a population that excluded terminally differentiated effector memory CD45RA+ cells. Repertoires were generated with immunoSEQ multiplex PCR, while TCRdb's copy carries only in-frame clones and drops some. The sample includes around 1,900,000 clones, around 93% seen only once; the top ten take about 1.7%. Study-wide points: Limited genetic and exposure-history diversity came from having few donors. Sampling used blood alone; tissue repertoires probably differ.

V is TRBV7-9 and J is TRBJ2-7; D call uncertain. This receptor was taken from a young man in good health. Some clones in this sample may be carry-over from other donors' samples. Sequencing was performed on naive CD8+ T cells from PBMCs. The CDR3, as DNA: TGTGCCAGCAGCCCCGCCGCAGCAAAGGTGGGCTACGAGCAGTACTTC. Protein: CASSPAAAKVGYEQYF.